This T cell receptor beta chain derives from a study of post-analysis software for immune sequencing data. The germline gives CDR1 MGHRA, CDR2 YSYEKL. V shed 1 base and J 1 base; nucleotides not matched to a gene: 8. The CDR3 covers 20 residues. Study-level results: Controls had lower frequencies than patients of about 5 TRBV segments, which included TRBV5-6, TRBV5-1 and TRBV20-1. There was significantly lower normalized Chao1 diversity in multiple sclerosis patients than in controls.

The table lists this clonotype with a few counts. Its antigen is as yet unknown. Each TCR beta cDNA library carried unique molecular identifiers. TCRdb re-called the PCR reads with MiXCR, one entry per CDR3 protein. The sample shows hundreds of thousands of distinct CDR3 sequences, roughly 38% of them seen only once. This chain joins TRBV4-1 and TRBJ2-2; 14 nucleotides match TRBD2. The clonotype was recovered from a girl under 18 with multiple sclerosis. Sequencing input: blood. This chain's CDR3 is CASSQAPGLAGALNTGELFF. CDR3 in DNA: TGCGCCAGCAGCCAAGCCCCGGGACTAGCGGGGGCTCTGAACACCGGGGAGCTGTTTTTT.